This TCR beta chain stems from a study of T cell changes during pregnancy in multiple sclerosis. Clones were read by immunoSEQ multiplex PCR, and TCRdb kept only the in-frame ones, dropping some. The sample has some 95,000 clones, around 94% seen once. The germline CDR1 and CDR2 sequences are ENHRY and SYGVKD. There are 14 residues in the CDR3. The V gene end was trimmed by 7 bases and the J gene end by 3 bases; junction bases not matched to a gene: 4. The specimen was peripheral blood, collected in the first trimester of pregnancy. The chain has TRBV10-3 and TRBJ2-1; 9 bases are shared with TRBD2. This sequence originates from a female donor with multiple sclerosis, enrolled in a pregnancy study. The CDR3, as DNA: TGTGCCATCACCGTAGCGGGAGTCTACAATGAGCAGTTCTTC. This sequence encodes CAITVAGVYNEQFF.